Detailed here is one T cell receptor beta chain. Its antigen is not known. The CDR3 runs 12 residues. The germline V gene has CDR1 MNHEY and CDR2 SVGAGI. Vbeta (60) and Jbeta (13) primers were used in the PCR. TCRdb keeps only in-frame clones here, not all; method: immunoSEQ multiplex PCR. In the table there are tens of thousands of clones, around 77% of which are singletons. This entry belongs to a study of cytomegalovirus exposure and HLA in healthy donors. Study conclusions and caveats: The authors judged a highly shared variant cluster likely a sequencing artifact.

The donors comprised healthy bone marrow donors. The sequence derives from a man aged 25-45 years in good health and CMV-seronegative. This chain uses TRBV6-5 with TRBJ2-7; possible D gene TRBD2, 6 bases. The sample comprised PBMCs. In DNA, the CDR3 is TGTCCCCGGCGGGGTAATATCTACGAGCAGTACTTC. It yields the protein CPRRGNIYEQYF.